The clone carrying this T cell receptor beta chain was counted many times. RNA transcripts served as the template for amplifying TCR beta CDR3 regions. Carried out on the TCR CDR3, a first-round RT-PCR used the HTBI primer set. TCRdb reprocessed the multiplex PCR reads via MiXCR and lists one record per CDR3 protein. The table includes fewer than 650,000 distinct CDR3 sequences, 14% detected once. The data were obtained in a study of T cells in Graves' hyperthyroidism and ophthalmopathy. Graves' hyperthyroidism was deemed stable given no ophthalmopathy progression within 18 months. The authors took PBMCs from 7.5 to 10 ml fresh peripheral blood. This CDR3 comprises 13 residues. The V end lost 1 base, the J end lost 0 bases, and 5 bases lay between the germline ends. The germline gives CDR1 DFQATT, CDR2 SNEGSKA (reference sequence).

The source material was blood. The receptor comes from a middle-aged woman with Graves' hyperthyroidism. The V gene is TRBV20-1, the J gene TRBJ2-3; TRBD2 might be the D (5 bases). The CDR3 protein is CSARAGSTDTQYF. For the CDR3, the DNA is TGCAGTGCTAGAGCGGGAAGCACAGATACGCAGTATTTT.